These 5 T cell receptor beta chains were sequenced from one sample in a study of blood T cell repertoires in COVID-19. This table comes from immunoSEQ multiplex PCR, and its TCRdb copy is limited to in-frame clones, with some not included. There are around 140,000 clones in the sample; around 87% occur only once, and more than 2% lies in the top ten. The sequenced sample was peripheral blood. These receptors all come from a man aged 65-85 years with active COVID-19.

This chain uses TRBV24-1 with TRBJ2-5; a weak D match, TRBD1 (5 bases). The CDR3 is 14 residues long. Per germline, CDR1 KGHDR and CDR2 SFDVKD. V lost 4 bases to trimming and J lost 4 bases, with 12 bases between them. The CDR3 sequence is CATSDAGLVETQYF. Written as DNA, the CDR3 is TGTGCCACCAGTGACGCAGGGCTCGTAGAGACCCAGTACTTC.

On this clone: Different DNA sequences within this sample yield the same CDR3. The chain links TRBV28 to TRBJ2-7, with D possibly matching TRBD2 (6 bases). The CDR3 has 12 residues. V dropped 5 bases and J dropped 4 bases, with 9 bases sitting between them. Germline V gives CDR1 MDHEN, CDR2 SYDVKM. The CDR3 sequence: CASSLRGYEQYF. The CDR3 DNA reads TGTGCCAGCAGTCTGCGGGGTTACGAGCAGTACTTC.

The chain links TRBV4-2 to TRBJ2-7; D unclear. The germline V gene has CDR1 LGHNA and CDR2 YNFKEQ. V was trimmed by 3 bases and J by 6 bases, leaving 18 bases between them. This CDR3 spans 15 amino acids. DNA for the CDR3: TGTGCCAGCAGCCAGGCCTCTCGCCGGGTCCCCGAGCAGTACTTC. Translating gives CASSQASRRVPEQYF.

J is TRBJ2-1 and V is TRBV2; D is unclear. The length of the CDR3 is 13 residues. Germline V CDR1 and CDR2: SNHLY, FYNNEI. V lost 7 bases, J lost 4 bases, and 11 bases lay in between. The DNA of the CDR3 is TGTGCCAGCAACCCACTGAGGTACAATGAGCAGTTCTTC. It translates to CASNPLRYNEQFF.

This clone is a singleton in its sample. This chain links TRBV27 with TRBJ2-7; 7 positions agree with TRBD1. The CDR3 has 13 residues. The V gene's germline CDR1 is MNHEY and CDR2 SMNVEV (reference sequence). J lost 3 bases, V lost 2 bases, and 1 base had no gene match. The CDR3 DNA is TGTGCCAGCAGTTTAAGACAGGGCTACGAGCAGTACTTC. It is translated as CASSLRQGYEQYF.